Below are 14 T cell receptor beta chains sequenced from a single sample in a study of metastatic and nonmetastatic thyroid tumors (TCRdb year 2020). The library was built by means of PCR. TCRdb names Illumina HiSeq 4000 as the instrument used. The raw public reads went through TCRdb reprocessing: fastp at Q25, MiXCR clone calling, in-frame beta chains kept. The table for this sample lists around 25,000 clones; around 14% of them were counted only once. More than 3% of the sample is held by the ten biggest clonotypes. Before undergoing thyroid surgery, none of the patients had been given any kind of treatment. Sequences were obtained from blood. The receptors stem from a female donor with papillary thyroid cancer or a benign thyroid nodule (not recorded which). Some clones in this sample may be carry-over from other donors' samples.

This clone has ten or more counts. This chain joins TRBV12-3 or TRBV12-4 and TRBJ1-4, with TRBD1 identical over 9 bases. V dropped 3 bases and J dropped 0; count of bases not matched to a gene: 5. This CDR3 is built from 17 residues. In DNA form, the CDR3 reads TGTGCCAGCAGTTTCGGACAGGGGATGGCAACTAATGAAAAACTGTTTTTT. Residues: CASSFGQGMATNEKLFF.

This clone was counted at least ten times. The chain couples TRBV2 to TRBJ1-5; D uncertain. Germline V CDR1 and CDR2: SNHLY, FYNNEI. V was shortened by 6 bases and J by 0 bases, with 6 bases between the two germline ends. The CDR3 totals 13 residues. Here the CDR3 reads CASSVGSNQPQHF. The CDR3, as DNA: TGTGCCAGCAGCGTAGGTAGCAATCAGCCCCAGCATTTT.

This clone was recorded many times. DNA for the CDR3: TGTGCCAGCAGTTACTTCCGGGGTAGTGGGGAGACCCAGTACTTC. Translating gives CASSYFRGSGETQYF. The rearrangement joins TRBV6-5 to TRBJ2-5; tentative D call: TRBD2 (5 bases). The CDR3 length is 15 residues. V shed 1 base and J shed 5 bases, with 14 bases lying between them. The germline V gene has CDR1 MNHEY and CDR2 SVGAGI.

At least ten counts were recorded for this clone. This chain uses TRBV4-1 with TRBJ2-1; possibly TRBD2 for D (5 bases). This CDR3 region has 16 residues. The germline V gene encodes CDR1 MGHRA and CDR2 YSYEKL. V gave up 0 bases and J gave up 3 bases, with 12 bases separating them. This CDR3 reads CASSQESSGDYNEQFF. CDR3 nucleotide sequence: TGCGCCAGCAGCCAAGAATCCAGCGGAGACTACAATGAGCAGTTCTTC.

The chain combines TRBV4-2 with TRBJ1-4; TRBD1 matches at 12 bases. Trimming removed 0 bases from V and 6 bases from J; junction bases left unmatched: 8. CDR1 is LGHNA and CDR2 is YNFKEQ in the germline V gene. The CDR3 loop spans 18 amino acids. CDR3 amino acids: CASSQDRDRGQVYEKLFF. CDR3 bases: TGTGCCAGCAGCCAAGATCGGGACAGGGGGCAAGTCTATGAAAAACTGTTTTTT.

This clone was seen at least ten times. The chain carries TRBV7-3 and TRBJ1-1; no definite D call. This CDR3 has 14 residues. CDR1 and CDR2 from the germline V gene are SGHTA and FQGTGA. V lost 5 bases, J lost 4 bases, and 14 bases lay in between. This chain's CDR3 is CASSTGSSSTEAFF. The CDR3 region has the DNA TGTGCCAGCAGCACCGGGTCTTCCTCCACTGAAGCTTTCTTT. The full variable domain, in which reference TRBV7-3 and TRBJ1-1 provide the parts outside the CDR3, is GAGVSQTPSNKVTEKGKYVELRCDPISGHTALYWYRQSLGQGPEFLIYFQGTGAADDSGLPNDRFFAVRPEGSVSTLKIQRTERGDSAVYLCASSTGSSSTEAFFGQGTRLTVV.

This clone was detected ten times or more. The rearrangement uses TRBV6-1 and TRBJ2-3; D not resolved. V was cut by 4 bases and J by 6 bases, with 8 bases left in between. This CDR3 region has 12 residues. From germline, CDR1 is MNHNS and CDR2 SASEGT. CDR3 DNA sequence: TGTGCCAGCAGTGTACTTTCTGATACGCAGTATTTT. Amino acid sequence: CASSVLSDTQYF.

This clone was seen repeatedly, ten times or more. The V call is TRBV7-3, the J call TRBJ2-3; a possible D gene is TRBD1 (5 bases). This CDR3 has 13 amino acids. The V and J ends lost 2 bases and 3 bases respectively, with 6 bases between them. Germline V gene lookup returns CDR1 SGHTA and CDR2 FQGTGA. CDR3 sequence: CASSLQGTDTQYF. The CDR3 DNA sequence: TGTGCCAGCAGCTTACAGGGAACAGATACGCAGTATTTT.

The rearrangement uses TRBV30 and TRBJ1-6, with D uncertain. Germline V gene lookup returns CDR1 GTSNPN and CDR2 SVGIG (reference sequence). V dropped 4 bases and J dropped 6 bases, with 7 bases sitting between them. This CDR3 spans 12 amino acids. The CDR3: CAWNVLNSPLHF. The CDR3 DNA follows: TGTGCCTGGAACGTCCTTAATTCACCCCTCCACTTT.

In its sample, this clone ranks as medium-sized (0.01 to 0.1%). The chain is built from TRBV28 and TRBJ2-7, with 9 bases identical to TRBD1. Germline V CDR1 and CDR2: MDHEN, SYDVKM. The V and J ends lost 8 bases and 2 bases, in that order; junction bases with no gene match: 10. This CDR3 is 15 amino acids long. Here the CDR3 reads CASSDPGQGAYEQYF. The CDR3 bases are TGTGCCAGCTCTGACCCGGGACAGGGAGCCTACGAGCAGTACTTC.

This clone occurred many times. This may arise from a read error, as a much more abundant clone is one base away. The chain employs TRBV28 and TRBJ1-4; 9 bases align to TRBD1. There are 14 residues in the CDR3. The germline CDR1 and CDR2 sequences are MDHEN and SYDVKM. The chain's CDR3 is CASSLGQGHEKLSF. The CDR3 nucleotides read TGTGCCAGCAGTTTGGGACAGGGCCATGAAAAACTGTCTTTT.

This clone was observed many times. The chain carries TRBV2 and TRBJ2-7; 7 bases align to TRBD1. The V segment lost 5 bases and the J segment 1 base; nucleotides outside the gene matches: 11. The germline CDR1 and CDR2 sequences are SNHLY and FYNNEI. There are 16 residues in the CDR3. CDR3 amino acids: CASSFPRTGPSYEQYF. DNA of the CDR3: TGTGCCAGCAGTTTTCCTAGGACAGGTCCTTCCTACGAGCAGTACTTC.

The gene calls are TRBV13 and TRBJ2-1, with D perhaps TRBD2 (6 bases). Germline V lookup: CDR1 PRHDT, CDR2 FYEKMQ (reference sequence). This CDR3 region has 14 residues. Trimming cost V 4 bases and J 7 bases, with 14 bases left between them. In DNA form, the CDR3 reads TGTGCCAGCAGCTGCAGCGGGCCTGGGAATGAGCAGTTCTTC. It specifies CASSCSGPGNEQFF.

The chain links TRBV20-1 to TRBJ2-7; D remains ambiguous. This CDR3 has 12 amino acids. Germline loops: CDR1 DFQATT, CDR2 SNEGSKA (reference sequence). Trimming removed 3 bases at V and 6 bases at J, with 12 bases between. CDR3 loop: CSARSRLFEQYF. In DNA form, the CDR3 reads TGCAGTGCTAGGTCGCGTCTGTTCGAGCAGTACTTC.